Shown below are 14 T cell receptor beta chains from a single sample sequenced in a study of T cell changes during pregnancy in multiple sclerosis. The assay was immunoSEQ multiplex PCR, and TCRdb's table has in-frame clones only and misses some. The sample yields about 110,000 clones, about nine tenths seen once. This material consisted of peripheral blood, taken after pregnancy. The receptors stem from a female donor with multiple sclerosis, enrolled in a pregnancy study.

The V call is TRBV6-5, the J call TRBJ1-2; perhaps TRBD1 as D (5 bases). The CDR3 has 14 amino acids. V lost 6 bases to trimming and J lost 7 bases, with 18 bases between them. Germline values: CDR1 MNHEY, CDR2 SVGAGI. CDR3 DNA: TGTGCCAGCAGAACCAGGGTCCCCCCCCCTGGCTACACCTTC. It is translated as CASRTRVPPPGYTF.

CDR3 amino acids: CASSEIGQPQHF. CDR3 DNA: TGTGCCAGCAGTGAGATCGGTCAGCCCCAGCATTTT. The V call is TRBV2, the J call TRBJ1-5, with D hard to call. Trimming took off 3 bases at V and 6 bases at J, with 6 bases between the two ends. Per the germline V gene, CDR1 is SNHLY and CDR2 is FYNNEI. This CDR3 is 12 amino acids long.

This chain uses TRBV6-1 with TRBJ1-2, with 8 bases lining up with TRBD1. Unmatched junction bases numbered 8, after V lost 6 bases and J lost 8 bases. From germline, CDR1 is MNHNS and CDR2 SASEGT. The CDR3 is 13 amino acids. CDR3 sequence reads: CASRADRAGGYTF. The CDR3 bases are TGTGCCAGCAGGGCGGACAGGGCGGGAGGCTACACCTTC.

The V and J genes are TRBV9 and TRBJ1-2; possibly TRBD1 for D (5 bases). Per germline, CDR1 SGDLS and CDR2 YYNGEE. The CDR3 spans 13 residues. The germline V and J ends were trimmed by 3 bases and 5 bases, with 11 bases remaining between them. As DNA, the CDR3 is TGTGCCAGCAGCGACCCGGGGGAGTATGGCTACACCTTC. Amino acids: CASSDPGEYGYTF. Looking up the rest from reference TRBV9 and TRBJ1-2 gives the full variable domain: DSGVTQTPKHLITATGQRVTLRCSPRSGDLSVYWYQQSLDQGLQFLIQYYNGEERAKGNILERFSAQQFPDLHSELNLSSLELGDSALYFCASSDPGEYGYTFGSGTRLTVV.

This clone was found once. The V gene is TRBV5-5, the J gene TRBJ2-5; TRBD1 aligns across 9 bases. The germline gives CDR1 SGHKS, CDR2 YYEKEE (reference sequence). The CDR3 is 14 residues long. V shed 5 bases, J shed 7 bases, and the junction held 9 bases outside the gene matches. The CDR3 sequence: CASRGQGNMGTQYF. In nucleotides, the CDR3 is TGTGCCAGCAGGGGACAGGGTAATATGGGGACCCAGTACTTC.

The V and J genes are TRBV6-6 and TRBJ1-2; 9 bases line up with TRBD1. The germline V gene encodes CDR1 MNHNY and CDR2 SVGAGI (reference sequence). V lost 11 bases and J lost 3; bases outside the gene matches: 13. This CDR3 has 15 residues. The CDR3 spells CASTGRDREDYGYTF. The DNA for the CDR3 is TGTGCCTCCACGGGGCGGGACAGGGAGGACTATGGCTACACCTTC.

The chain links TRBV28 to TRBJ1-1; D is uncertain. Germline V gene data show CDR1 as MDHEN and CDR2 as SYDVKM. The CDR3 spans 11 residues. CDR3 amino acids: CGWVVETEAFF. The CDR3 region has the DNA TGTGGTTGGGTTGTGGAGACTGAAGCTTTCTTT.

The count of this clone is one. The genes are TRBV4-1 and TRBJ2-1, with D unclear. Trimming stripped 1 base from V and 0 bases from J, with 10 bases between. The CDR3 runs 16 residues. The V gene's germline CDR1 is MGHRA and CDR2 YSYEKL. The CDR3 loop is CASSQVDILSYNEQFF. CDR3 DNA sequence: TGCGCCAGCAGCCAAGTCGACATACTCTCCTACAATGAGCAGTTCTTC.

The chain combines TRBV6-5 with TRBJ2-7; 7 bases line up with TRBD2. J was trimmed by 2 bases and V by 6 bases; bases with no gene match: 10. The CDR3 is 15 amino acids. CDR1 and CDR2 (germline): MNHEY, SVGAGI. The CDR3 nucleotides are TGTGCCAGCAGGTCAAGCGGGACCGCAGCCTACGAGCAGTACTTC. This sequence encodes CASRSSGTAAYEQYF.

The CDR3 DNA is TGCGCCAGCAGCTATAGGCCCCAGGGGACACGTAATTACGAGCAGTACTTC. Protein product: CASSYRPQGTRNYEQYF. V gene TRBV5-1 combines with J gene TRBJ2-7; perhaps TRBD1 as D (6 bases). CDR3 length: 17 residues. With 3 bases removed from V and 4 bases from J, the gap between germline ends came to 23 bases. CDR1 and CDR2 from the germline V gene are SGHRS and YFSETQ.

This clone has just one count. CDR3 protein: CASSTGRVKTQYF. CDR3 nucleotide sequence: TGTGCCAGCAGTACTGGGAGGGTTAAGACCCAGTACTTC. The rearrangement uses TRBV6-5 and TRBJ2-5; the match to TRBD2 covers 7 bases. The CDR3 is 13 amino acids. The V gene's germline CDR1 is MNHEY and CDR2 SVGAGI. The V gene end was trimmed by 5 bases and the J gene end by 6 bases; junction bases not matched to a gene: 6.

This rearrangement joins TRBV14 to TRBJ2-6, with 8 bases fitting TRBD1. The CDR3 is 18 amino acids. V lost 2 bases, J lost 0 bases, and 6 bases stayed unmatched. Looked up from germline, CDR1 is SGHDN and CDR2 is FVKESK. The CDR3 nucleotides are TGTGCCAGCAGCCAACTGACAGGGGATTTCTCTGGGGCCAACGTCCTGACTTTC. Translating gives CASSQLTGDFSGANVLTF.

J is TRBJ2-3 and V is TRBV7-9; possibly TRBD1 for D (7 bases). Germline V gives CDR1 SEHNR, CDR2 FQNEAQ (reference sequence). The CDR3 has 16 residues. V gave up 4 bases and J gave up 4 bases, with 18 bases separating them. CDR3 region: CASSSLQGRKPDTQYF. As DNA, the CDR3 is TGTGCCAGCAGCTCACTACAGGGGAGGAAGCCAGATACGCAGTATTTT.

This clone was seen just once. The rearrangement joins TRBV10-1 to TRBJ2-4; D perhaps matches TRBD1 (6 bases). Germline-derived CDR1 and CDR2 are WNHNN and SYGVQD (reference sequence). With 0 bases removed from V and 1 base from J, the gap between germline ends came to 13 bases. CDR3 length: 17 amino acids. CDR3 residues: CASSESWGLGAKNIQYF. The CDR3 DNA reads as TGCGCCAGCAGTGAGTCTTGGGGGCTCGGGGCCAAAAACATTCAGTACTTC.